This TCR beta chain appears in the sequencing data of a study of shared clonotypes between healthy human individuals. Across the whole study: Donors, aged 18 to 49, were a couple of women and three men.

In the case of this clone: Its target is unknown.

Several immunoSEQ 96-well plates shared each subset's DNA, each plate a replicate. The repertoire was sequenced with immunoSEQ multiplex PCR; TCRdb's copy has only in-frame clones and lacks some. Of roughly 2,300,000 clones listed, 85% to 95% were seen once; the top ten hold 0.3% to 0.4%. Trimming pared 1 base from V and 3 bases from J, leaving 16 bases between. This CDR3 is 18 amino acids long. The germline V gene encodes CDR1 LGHNA and CDR2 YSLEER. Free of recent acute infections or vaccinations, the donors were healthy HIV-negative adults. Study results and limitations: Shared clonotypes across all four donors exceeded non-shared ones in generation probability.

V gene TRBV4-3 combines with J gene TRBJ2-6; D gene unclear. This TCR was sampled from a man younger than 35 in good health. Some clones in this sample may be carry-over from other donors' samples. Sequencing input: naive CD4+ T cells from PBMCs. Subset given: CD45RA+ positively selected. The CDR3 reads CASSQGFTDSGGANVLTF. Written as DNA, the CDR3 is TGCGCCAGCAGCCAAGGTTTCACAGATTCGGGTGGGGCCAACGTCCTGACTTTC.